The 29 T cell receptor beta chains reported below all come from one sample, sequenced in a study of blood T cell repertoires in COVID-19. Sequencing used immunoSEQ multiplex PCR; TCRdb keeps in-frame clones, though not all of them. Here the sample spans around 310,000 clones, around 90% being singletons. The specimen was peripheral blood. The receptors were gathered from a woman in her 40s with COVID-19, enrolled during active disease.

In DNA, the CDR3 is TGTGCCAGCAGTTTGGGGCCAGATACGCAGTATTTT. The encoded protein is CASSLGPDTQYF. The chain joins TRBV27 to TRBJ2-3, with a tentative D call TRBD1 (5 bases). The CDR3 is 12 residues long. Trimming shortened V by 3 bases and J by 4 bases, and 5 bases separated the two germline ends. Germline V gene lookup returns CDR1 MNHEY and CDR2 SMNVEV (reference sequence).

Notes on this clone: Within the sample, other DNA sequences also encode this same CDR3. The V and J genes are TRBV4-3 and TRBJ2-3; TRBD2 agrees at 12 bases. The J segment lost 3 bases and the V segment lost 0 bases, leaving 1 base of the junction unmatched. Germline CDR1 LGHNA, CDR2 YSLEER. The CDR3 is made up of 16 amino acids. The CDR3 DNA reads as TGCGCCAGCAGCCAAGATCTAGCGGGAGGGACAGATACGCAGTATTTT. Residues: CASSQDLAGGTDTQYF.

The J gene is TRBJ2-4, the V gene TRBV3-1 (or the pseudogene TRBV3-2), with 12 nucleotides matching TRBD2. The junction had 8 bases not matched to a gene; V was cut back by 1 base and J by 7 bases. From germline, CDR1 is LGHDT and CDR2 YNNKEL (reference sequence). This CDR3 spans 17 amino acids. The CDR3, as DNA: TGTGCCAGCAGCCAAGTTGCTAGCGGGAGGGGGTTGAACATTCAGTACTTC. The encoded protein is CASSQVASGRGLNIQYF.

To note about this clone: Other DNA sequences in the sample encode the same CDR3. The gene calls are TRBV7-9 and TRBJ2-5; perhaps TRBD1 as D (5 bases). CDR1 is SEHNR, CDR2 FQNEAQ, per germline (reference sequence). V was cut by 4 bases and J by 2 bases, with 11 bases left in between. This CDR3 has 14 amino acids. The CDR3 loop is CASSSRQLQETQYF. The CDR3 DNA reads TGTGCCAGCAGCTCCCGACAGTTACAAGAGACCCAGTACTTC.

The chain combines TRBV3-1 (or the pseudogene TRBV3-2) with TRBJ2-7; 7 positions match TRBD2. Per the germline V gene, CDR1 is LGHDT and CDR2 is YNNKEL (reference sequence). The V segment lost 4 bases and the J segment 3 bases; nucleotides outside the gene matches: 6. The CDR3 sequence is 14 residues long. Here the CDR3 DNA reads TGTGCCAGCAGCCCTGGGGGGGGTTTCTACGAGCAGTACTTC. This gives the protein CASSPGGGFYEQYF.

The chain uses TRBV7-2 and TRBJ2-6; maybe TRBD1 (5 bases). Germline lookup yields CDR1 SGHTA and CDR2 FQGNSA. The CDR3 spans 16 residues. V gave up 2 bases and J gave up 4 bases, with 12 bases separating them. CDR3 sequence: CASSLQGGSGANVLTF. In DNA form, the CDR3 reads TGTGCCAGCAGCTTACAGGGCGGCTCCGGGGCCAACGTCCTGACTTTC.

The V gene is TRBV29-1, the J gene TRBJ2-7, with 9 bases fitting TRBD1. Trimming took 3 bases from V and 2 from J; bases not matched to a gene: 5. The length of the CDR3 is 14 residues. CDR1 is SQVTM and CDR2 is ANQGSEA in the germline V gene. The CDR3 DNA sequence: TGCAGCGTTGAGAGGGGACAGGGCGCCTACGAGCAGTACTTC. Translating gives CSVERGQGAYEQYF.

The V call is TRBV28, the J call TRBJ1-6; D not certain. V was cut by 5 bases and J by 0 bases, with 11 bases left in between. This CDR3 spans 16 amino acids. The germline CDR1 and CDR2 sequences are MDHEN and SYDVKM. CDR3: CASSPPGSSYNSPLHF. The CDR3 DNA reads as TGTGCCAGCAGTCCACCCGGGAGCTCCTATAATTCACCCCTCCACTTT.

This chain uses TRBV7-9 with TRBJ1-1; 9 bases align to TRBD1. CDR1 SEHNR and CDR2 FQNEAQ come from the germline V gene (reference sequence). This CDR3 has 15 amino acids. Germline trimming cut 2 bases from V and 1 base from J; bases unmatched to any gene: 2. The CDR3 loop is CASSLYRGRNTEAFF. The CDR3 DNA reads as TGTGCCAGCAGCTTATACAGGGGGCGGAACACTGAAGCTTTCTTT.

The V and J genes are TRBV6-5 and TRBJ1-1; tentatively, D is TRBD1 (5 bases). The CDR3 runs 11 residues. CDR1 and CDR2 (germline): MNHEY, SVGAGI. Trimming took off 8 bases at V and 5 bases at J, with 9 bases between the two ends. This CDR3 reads CASFQGTEAFF. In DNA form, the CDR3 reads TGTGCCAGCTTTCAGGGAACTGAAGCTTTCTTT.

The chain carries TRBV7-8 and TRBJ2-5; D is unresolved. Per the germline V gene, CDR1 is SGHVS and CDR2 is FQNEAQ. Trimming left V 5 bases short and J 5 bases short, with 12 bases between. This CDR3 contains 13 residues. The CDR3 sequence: CASSLVEMETQYF. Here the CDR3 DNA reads TGTGCCAGCAGCCTAGTTGAGATGGAGACCCAGTACTTC.

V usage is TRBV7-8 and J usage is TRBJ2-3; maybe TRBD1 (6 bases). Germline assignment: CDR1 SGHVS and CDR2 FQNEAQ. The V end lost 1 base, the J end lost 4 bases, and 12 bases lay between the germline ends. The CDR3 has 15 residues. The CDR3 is CASSLEGPGADTQYF. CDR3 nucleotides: TGTGCCAGCAGCTTAGAGGGTCCAGGGGCAGATACGCAGTATTTT.

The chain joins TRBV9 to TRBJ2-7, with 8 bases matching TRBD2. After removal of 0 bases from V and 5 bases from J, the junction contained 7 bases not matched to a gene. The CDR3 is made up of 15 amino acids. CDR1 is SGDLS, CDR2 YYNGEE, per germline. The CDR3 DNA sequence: TGTGCCAGCAGCGTAGGGCCCCTAGCGGGTGACGAGCAGTACTTC. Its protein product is CASSVGPLAGDEQYF.

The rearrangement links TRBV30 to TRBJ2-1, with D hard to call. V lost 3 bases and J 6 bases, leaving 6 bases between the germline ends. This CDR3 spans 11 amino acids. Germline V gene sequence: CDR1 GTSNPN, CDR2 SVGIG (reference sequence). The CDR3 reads CAWRAPNEQFF. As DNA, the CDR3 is TGTGCCTGGAGGGCCCCCAATGAGCAGTTCTTC.

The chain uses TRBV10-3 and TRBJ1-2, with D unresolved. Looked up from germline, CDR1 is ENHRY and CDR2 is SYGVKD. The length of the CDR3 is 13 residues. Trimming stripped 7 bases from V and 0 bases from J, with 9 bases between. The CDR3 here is CAITSGANYGYTF. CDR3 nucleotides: TGTGCCATCACAAGTGGAGCTAACTATGGCTACACCTTC.

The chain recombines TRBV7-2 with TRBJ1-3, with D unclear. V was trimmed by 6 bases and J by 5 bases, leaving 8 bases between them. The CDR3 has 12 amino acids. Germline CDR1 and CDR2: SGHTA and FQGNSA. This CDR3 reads CASSPGRNTIYF. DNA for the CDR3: TGTGCCAGCAGTCCCGGGAGAAACACCATATATTTT.

CDR3: CSVFSGGRYNEQFF. The CDR3, as DNA: TGCAGCGTCTTTAGCGGGGGTCGCTACAATGAGCAGTTCTTC. The genes are TRBV29-1 and TRBJ2-1; 9 positions agree with TRBD2. V trimming: 6 bases; J trimming: 3 bases; junction bases outside the gene matches: 6. Germline assignment: CDR1 SQVTM and CDR2 ANQGSEA. This CDR3 is built from 14 residues.

CDR3 loop: CASSDLGGGIGSPLHF. As DNA, the CDR3 is TGTGCCAGCAGTGACTTAGGGGGGGGGATAGGCTCACCCCTCCACTTT. This chain links TRBV2 with TRBJ1-6; D is perhaps TRBD1 (6 bases). Germline V gives CDR1 SNHLY, CDR2 FYNNEI. The V gene lost 3 bases and the J gene lost 10 bases, with 19 bases spanning the gap. This CDR3 has 16 residues.

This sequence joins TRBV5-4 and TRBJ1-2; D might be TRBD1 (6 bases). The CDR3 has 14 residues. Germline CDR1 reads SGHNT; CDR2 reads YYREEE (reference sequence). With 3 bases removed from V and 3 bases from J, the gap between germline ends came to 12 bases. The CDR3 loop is CASSSDAGDYGYTF. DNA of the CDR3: TGTGCCAGCAGCTCCGATGCAGGGGACTATGGCTACACCTTC.

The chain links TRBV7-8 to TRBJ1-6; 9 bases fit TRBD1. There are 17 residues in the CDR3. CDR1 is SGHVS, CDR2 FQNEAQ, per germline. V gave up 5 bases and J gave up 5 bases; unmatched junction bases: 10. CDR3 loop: CASSRTGAPDNNSPLHF. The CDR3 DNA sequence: TGTGCCAGCAGCCGGACAGGGGCCCCGGACAATAATTCACCCCTCCACTTT.

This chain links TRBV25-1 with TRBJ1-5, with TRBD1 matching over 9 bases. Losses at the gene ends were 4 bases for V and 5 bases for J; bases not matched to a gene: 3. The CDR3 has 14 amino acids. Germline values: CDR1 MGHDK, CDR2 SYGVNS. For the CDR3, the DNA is TGTGCCAGCAGTGGACAGGGGGGATATCAGCCCCAGCATTTT. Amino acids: CASSGQGGYQPQHF.

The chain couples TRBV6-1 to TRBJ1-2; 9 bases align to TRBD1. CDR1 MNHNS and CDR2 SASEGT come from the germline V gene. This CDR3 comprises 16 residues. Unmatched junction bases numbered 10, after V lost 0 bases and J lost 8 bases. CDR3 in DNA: TGTGCCAGCAGTGAAGCGGGACAGGGAAGGAAGAGCGGCTACACCTTC. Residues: CASSEAGQGRKSGYTF.

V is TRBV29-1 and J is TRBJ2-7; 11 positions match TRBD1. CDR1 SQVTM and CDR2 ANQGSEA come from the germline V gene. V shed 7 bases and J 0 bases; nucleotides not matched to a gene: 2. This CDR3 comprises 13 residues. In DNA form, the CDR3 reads TGCAGCGGGGGGACAGGGGGCTCCTACGAGCAGTACTTC. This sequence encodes CSGGTGGSYEQYF.

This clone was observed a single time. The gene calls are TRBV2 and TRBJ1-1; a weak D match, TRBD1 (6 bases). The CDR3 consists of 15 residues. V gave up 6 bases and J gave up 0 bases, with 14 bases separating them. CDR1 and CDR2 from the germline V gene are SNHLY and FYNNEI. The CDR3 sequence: CASRPTGGMNTEAFF. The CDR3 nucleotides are TGTGCCAGCAGGCCTACGGGGGGCATGAACACTGAAGCTTTCTTT.

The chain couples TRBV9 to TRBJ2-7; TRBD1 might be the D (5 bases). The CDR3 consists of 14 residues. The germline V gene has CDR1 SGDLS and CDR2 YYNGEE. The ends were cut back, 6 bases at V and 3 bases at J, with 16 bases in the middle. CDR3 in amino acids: CASNPRGSNYEQYF. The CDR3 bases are TGTGCCAGCAACCCTAGGGGCTCTAACTACGAGCAGTACTTC.

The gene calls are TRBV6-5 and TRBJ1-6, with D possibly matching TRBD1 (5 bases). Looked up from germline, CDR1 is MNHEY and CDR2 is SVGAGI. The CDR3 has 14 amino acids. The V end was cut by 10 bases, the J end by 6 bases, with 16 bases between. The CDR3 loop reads CAIRGDEGNSPLHF. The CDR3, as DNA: TGTGCCATCCGGGGGGACGAGGGTAATTCACCCCTCCACTTT.

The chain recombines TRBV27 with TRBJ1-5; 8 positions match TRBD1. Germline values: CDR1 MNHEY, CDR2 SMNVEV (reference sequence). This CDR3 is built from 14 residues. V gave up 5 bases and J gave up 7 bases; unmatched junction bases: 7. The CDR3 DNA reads TGTGCCAGCAGTCACAGGGGGTTACAGCAGCCCCAGCATTTT. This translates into CASSHRGLQQPQHF.

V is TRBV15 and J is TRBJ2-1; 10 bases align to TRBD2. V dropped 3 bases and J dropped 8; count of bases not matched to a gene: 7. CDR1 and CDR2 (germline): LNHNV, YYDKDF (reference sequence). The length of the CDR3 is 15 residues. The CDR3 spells CATSSVAGGPDEQFF. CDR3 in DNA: TGTGCCACCAGCAGCGTAGCGGGGGGCCCCGATGAGCAGTTCTTC.

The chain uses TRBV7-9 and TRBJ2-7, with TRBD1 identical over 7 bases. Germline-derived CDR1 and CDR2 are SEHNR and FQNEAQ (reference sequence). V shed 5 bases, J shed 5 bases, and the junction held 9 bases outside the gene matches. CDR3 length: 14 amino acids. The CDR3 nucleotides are TGTGCCAGCAGCCCGTGGGACAGTCGGCACGAGCAGTACTTC. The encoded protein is CASSPWDSRHEQYF.